This TCR beta chain was sequenced in a study of T cell responses to AZD1222 COVID-19 vaccine. Study overall: Investigators merged groups given second doses at roughly 4 or roughly 12 weeks.

Sequencing was performed with immunoSEQ multiplex PCR; in TCRdb, only in-frame clones are kept and a portion is missing. Of about 120,000 clones listed, approximately 87% were seen once; the top ten hold under 4.5%. Study-level results: Among spike-specific TCRs, nearly half reportedly target unmutated variant regions. Just six AZD1222 recipients were seropositive at baseline. The peak T cell response came first, and repertoires were sampled only after it.

The CDR3 sequence is 15 residues long. CDR1 SGDLS and CDR2 YYNGEE come from the germline V gene. The V segment lost 4 bases and the J segment 7 bases; nucleotides outside the gene matches: 7. On this clone: The antigen remains undetermined.

The sequence was obtained from an adult in good health. The rearrangement uses TRBV9 and TRBJ2-2; TRBD1 agrees at 10 bases. Sequenced here: peripheral blood, sampled on day 0 of AZD1222 vaccination. The CDR3 DNA reads as TGTGCCAGCAGCCCACCGGACAGGGGGAACGGGGAGCTGTTTTTT. It encodes CASSPPDRGNGELFF.